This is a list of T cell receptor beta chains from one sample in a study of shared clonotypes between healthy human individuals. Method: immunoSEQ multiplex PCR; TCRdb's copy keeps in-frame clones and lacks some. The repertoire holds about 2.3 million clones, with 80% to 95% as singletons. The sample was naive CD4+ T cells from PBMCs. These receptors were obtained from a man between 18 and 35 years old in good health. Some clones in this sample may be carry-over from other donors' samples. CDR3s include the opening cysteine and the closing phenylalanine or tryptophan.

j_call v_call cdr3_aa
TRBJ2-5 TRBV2 CASRAEQGETQYF
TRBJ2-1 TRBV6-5 CASSYPGRRNEQFF
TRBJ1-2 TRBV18 CASSSGDRTGYGYTF
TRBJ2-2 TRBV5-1 CASSLQGTPTGELFF
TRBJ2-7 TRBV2 CASSFPTSGSSYEQYF
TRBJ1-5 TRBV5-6 CASSLYKGNQPQHF
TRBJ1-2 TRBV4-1 CASSRQYQGNYGYTF
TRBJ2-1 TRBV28 CASSPIGYNEQFF
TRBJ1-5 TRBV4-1 CASSQDPNVGNQPQHF
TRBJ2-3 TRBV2 CARSPGGNTQYF
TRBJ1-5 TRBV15 CATSRDRGRPSNQPQHF
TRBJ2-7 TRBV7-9 CASSFLQGIHEQYF
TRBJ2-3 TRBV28 CASSSLTGPRNADTQYF
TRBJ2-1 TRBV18 CASSPGAEYNEQFF
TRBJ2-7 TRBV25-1 CASSEQRGPLLGEQYF
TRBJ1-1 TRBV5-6 CASSYGQGNTEAFF
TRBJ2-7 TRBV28 CASSLISSEQYF
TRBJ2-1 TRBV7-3 CASSLVREEQFF
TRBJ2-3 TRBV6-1 CASSEAPFKPWGSTDTQYF
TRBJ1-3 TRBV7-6 CASSLRQEGLILNTIYF
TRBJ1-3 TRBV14 CASSQEVGSLSGNTIYF
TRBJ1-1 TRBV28 CASSYPHGLLGAFF
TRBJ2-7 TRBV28 CASRTAYEQYF
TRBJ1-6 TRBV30 CAWMSSYNSPLHF
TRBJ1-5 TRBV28 CASSPTGQGNQPQHF
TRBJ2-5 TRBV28 CASSLLGKLPHQETQYF
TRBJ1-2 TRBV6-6 CASSKGRGQDYTF
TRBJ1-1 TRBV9 CASSVVDQGEAFF
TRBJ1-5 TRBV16 CASSQSLGRLRTYSNQPQHF
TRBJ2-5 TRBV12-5 CASGLGTKLGRREETQYF